The T cell receptor beta chain described here comes from a study of beta chain features in type 1 diabetes. On this clone: Its antigen is not identified.

Findings and caveats of the study: A closer apparent resemblance between naive, central memory and Treg TCRB repertoires was seen in patients than in healthy donors. When cDNA is sequenced, cells with high TCR expression could be over-represented.

Germline assignment: CDR1 SGHRS and CDR2 YFSETQ. Trimming left V 0 bases short and J 15 bases short, with 10 bases between. The CDR3 totals 11 residues. Expressed TCRB transcripts were sequenced because the entire RNA isolate underwent reverse transcription. Method: immunoSEQ multiplex PCR; TCRdb's copy keeps in-frame clones and lacks some. This sample has 600,000 to 650,000 clones, with roughly 16% found just once. Heparinised blood was drawn once per donor, averaging roughly 120 mL. CD45RO/CCR7/CD25/CD127/CD95/CD27 staining was used to isolate CD4+ naive, central memory, regulatory and stem cell-like memory cells by sorting.

The chain combines TRBV5-1 with TRBJ2-4; no reliable D call. The sequenced material came from naive CD4+ T cells from blood. The TCR originated in a young man in good health. The chain's CDR3 is CASSLGKHWYF. The CDR3 DNA reads TGCGCCAGCAGCTTGGGAAAGCACTGGTACTTC.